The T cell receptor beta chain described here comes from a study of blood T cell repertoires in COVID-19. Sequencing was performed with immunoSEQ multiplex PCR; in TCRdb, only in-frame clones are kept and a portion is missing. In the table there are some 170,000 clones, approximately 86% of which are singletons. The V gene lost 2 bases and the J gene lost 5 bases, with 15 bases spanning the gap. Germline CDR1 reads GTSNPN; CDR2 reads SVGIG (reference sequence). The CDR3 extends over 14 amino acids. Only one count was recorded for this clone. The gene calls are TRBV30 and TRBJ2-5; a weak D match, TRBD1 (6 bases). This sequence was found in a woman aged 50 to 60 with acute or convalescent COVID-19. The sequencing sample was made of peripheral blood. The DNA for the CDR3 is TGTGCCTGGAGTCCAGGGGCCTTTGGGGAGACCCAGTACTTC. It yields the protein CAWSPGAFGETQYF.